Below, 10 T cell receptor beta chains from the same sample are listed, as sequenced in a study of blood T cell repertoires in COVID-19 (dated by TCRdb to between 2020 and 2021). Libraries came from the immunoSEQ multiplex PCR assay. Entries here come from immuneACCESS through TCRdb and include only in-frame sequences with V and J called. Some clones fail to appear in such tables; in the studies checked, an unresolved V gene covers under half of the shortfall, and the cause of the remainder is unknown. This sample comprises 250,000 or so clones, around 84% of them detected only once. Roughly 4.9% of the sample comes from the top ten. The specimen sequenced was peripheral blood. These receptors were collected from a woman aged 60 to 75 with COVID-19, enrolled during active disease.

The chain links TRBV4-3 to TRBJ2-1; 13 bases are a match to TRBD2. CDR1 is LGHNA, CDR2 YSLEER, per germline. V shed 1 base and J 12 bases; nucleotides not matched to a gene: 6. The CDR3 loop spans 15 amino acids. The CDR3 DNA sequence: TGCGCCAGCAGCCAAGTACTAGCGGGAGGGCCGGGGCAGTTCTTC. Translation: CASSQVLAGGPGQFF.

This chain joins TRBV5-1 and TRBJ1-1; D call uncertain. Germline CDR1 SGHRS, CDR2 YFSETQ. The CDR3 is made up of 14 amino acids. The V and J ends lost 2 bases and 3 bases respectively, with 11 bases between them. The CDR3 DNA reads as TGCGCCAGCAGCTTCGGGGATGATTACACTGAAGCTTTCTTT. Its protein product is CASSFGDDYTEAFF.

The J gene is TRBJ1-3, the V gene TRBV11-2; D is perhaps TRBD1 (6 bases). V was pared by 4 bases and J by 3 bases, with 10 bases between. This CDR3 is 14 amino acids long. Germline V gene data show CDR1 as SGHAT and CDR2 as FQNNGV. In nucleotides, the CDR3 is TGTGCCAGCAGCTGGCGGACAGATGGAAACACCATATATTTT. It translates to CASSWRTDGNTIYF.

The chain joins TRBV6-1 to TRBJ1-5, with TRBD1 identical over 10 bases. The junction had 2 bases not matched to a gene; V was cut back by 2 bases and J by 4 bases. Per germline, CDR1 MNHNS and CDR2 SASEGT. The CDR3 is 15 residues long. The DNA of the CDR3 is TGTGCCAGCAGTGAATGGACAGGGGGAAATCAGCCCCAGCATTTT. Translation gives CASSEWTGGNQPQHF.

The gene calls are TRBV7-2 and TRBJ2-7, with 11 bases matching TRBD1. Looked up from germline, CDR1 is SGHTA and CDR2 is FQGNSA. This CDR3 has 16 residues. The V segment lost 1 base and the J segment 6 bases; nucleotides outside the gene matches: 8. The CDR3 loop reads CASSLEAGTGGIEQYF. CDR3 nucleotides: TGTGCCAGCAGCTTAGAGGCCGGGACAGGGGGGATCGAGCAGTACTTC.

The V call is TRBV3-1 (or the pseudogene TRBV3-2), the J call TRBJ2-7; TRBD1 agrees at 9 bases. Germline CDR1 and CDR2: LGHDT and YNNKEL (reference sequence). The CDR3 covers 14 residues. V shed 4 bases and J 4 bases; nucleotides not matched to a gene: 5. CDR3: CASSRGTGPYEQYF. The DNA of the CDR3 is TGTGCCAGCAGCCGCGGGACAGGGCCATACGAGCAGTACTTC.

CDR3 in DNA: TGTGCCAGCAGCTTACCGGGACAGGGGAACGGGGAGCTGTTTTTT. It specifies CASSLPGQGNGELFF. The V and J genes are TRBV12-1 and TRBJ2-2; the D segment call TRBD1 is taken from the table without a DNA check. TRBV12-1 is deemed a pseudogene. CDR3 length: 15 amino acids.

J is TRBJ2-7 and V is TRBV11-2; D remains unclear. V lost 5 bases and J lost 4, with 6 bases in between. Looked up from germline, CDR1 is SGHAT and CDR2 is FQNNGV. CDR3 length equals 11 residues. The CDR3 region has the DNA TGTGCCAGCAGCCCCCAGTACGAGCAGTACTTC. Residues: CASSPQYEQYF.

CDR3: CASSMVGTSGRVGTGELFF. Written as DNA, the CDR3 is TGTGCCAGTAGTATGGTTGGGACTAGCGGGAGGGTCGGCACCGGGGAGCTGTTTTTT. The chain combines TRBV19 with TRBJ2-2, with 16 positions matching TRBD2. V trimming: 3 bases; J trimming: 4 bases; junction bases outside the gene matches: 8. The CDR3 length is 19 residues. The germline CDR1 and CDR2 sequences are LNHDA and SQIVND (reference sequence).

J is TRBJ1-2 and V is TRBV2; 9 nucleotides agree with TRBD1. With 5 bases clipped from V and 7 bases from J, the junction kept 14 bases outside the gene matches. Germline lookup yields CDR1 SNHLY and CDR2 FYNNEI. The CDR3 totals 16 residues. The DNA of the CDR3 is TGTGCCAGCAGTACGGGACAGGGAGGTGTTAGTGGTGGCTACACCTTC. As protein: CASSTGQGGVSGGYTF.